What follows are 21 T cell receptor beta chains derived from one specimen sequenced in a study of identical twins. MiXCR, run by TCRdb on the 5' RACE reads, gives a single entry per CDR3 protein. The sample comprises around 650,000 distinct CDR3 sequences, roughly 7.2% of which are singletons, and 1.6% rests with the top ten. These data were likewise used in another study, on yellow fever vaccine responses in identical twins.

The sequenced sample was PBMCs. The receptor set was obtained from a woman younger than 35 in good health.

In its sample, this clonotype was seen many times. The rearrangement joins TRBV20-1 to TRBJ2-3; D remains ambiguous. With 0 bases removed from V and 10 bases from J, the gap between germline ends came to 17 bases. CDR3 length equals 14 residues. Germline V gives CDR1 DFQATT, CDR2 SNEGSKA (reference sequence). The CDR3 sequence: CSARDEISWFAQYF. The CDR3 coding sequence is TGCAGTGCTAGAGATGAAATTTCTTGGTTCGCGCAGTATTTT.

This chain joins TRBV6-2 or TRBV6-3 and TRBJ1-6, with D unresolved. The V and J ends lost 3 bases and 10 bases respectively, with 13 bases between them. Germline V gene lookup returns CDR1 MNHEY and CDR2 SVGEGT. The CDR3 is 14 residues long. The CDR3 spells CASSYPVAGSPLHF. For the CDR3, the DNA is TGTGCCAGCAGTTATCCCGTCGCTGGGTCACCCCTCCACTTT.

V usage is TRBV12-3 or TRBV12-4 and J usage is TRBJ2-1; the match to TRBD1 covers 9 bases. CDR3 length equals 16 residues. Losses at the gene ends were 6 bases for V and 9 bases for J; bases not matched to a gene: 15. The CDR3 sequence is CASRTVGDRVGGEQFF. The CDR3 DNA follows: TGTGCCAGCAGAACAGTTGGGGACAGGGTAGGCGGTGAGCAGTTCTTC.

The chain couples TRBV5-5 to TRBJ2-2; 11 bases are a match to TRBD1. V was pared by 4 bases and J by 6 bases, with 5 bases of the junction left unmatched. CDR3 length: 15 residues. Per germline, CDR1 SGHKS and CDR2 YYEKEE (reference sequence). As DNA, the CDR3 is TGTGCCAGCAGCACCGGGACAGGGGGTTCCGGGGAGCTGTTTTTT. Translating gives CASSTGTGGSGELFF.

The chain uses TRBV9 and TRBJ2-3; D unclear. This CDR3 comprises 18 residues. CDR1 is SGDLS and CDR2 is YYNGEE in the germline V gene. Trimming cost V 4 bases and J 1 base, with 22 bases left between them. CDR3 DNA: TGTGCCAGCAGCACCGGGCCCCAAGCGACCACTGGCACAGATACGCAGTATTTT. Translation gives CASSTGPQATTGTDTQYF.

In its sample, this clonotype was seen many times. The CDR3 DNA reads TGTGCCAGCATTGGGCCCTTTGGCCATGAGCAGTTCTTC. Translation gives CASIGPFGHEQFF. The rearrangement uses TRBV2 and TRBJ2-1; D unresolved. This CDR3 has 13 amino acids. Germline assignment: CDR1 SNHLY and CDR2 FYNNEI. The germline V and J ends were trimmed by 7 bases and 8 bases, with 15 bases remaining between them.

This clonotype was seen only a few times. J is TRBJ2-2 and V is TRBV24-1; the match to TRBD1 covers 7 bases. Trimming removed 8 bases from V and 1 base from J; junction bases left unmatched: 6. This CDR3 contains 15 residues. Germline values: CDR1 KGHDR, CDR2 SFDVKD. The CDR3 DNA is TGTGCCACCATGGGGACAGCCGAGAACACCGGGGAGCTGTTTTTT. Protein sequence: CATMGTAENTGELFF.

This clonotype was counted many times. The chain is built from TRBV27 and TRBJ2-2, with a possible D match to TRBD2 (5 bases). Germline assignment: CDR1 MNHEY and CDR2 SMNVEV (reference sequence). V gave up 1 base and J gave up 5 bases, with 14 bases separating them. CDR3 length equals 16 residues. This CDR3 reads CASSLYGNYGTGELFF. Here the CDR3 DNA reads TGTGCCAGCAGTTTATACGGGAACTATGGGACCGGGGAGCTGTTTTTT.

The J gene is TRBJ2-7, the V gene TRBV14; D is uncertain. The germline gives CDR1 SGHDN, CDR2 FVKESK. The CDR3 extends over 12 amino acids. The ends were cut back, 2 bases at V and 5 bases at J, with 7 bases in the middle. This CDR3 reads CASSQLSDEQYF. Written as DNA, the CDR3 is TGTGCCAGCAGCCAACTATCGGACGAGCAGTACTTC. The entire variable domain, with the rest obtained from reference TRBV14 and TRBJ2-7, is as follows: EAGVTQFPSHSVIEKGQTVTLRCDPISGHDNLYWYRRVMGKEIKFLLHFVKESKQDESGMPNNRFLAERTGGTYSTLKVQPAELEDSGVYFCASSQLSDEQYFGPGTRLTVT.

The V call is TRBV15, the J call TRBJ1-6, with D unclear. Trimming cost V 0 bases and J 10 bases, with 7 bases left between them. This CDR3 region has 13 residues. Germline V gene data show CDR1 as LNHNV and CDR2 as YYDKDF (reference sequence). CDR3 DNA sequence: TGTGCCACCAGCAGAGATCTGGGGTCACCCCTCCACTTT. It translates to CATSRDLGSPLHF.

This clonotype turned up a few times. CDR3 DNA: TGTGCCAGCAGCTTGAGGCTACCCCCAGAGACCCAGTACTTC. Translation gives CASSLRLPPETQYF. The chain joins TRBV5-6 to TRBJ2-5; no clear D. V dropped 1 base and J dropped 4 bases, with 11 bases sitting between them. CDR3 length: 14 residues. Germline V gene sequence: CDR1 SGHDT, CDR2 YYEEEE.

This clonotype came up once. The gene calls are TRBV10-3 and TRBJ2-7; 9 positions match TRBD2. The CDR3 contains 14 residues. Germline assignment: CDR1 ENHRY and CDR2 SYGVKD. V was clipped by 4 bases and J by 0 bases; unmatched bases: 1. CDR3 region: CAISVSGGSYEQYF. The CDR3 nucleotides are TGTGCCATCAGTGTTAGCGGGGGCTCCTACGAGCAGTACTTC.

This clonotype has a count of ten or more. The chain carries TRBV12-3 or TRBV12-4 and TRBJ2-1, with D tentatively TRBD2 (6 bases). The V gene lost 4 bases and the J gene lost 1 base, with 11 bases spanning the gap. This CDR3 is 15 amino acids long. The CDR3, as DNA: TGTGCCAGCAGTTGGAGGGCCCCATCCTACAATGAGCAGTTCTTC. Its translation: CASSWRAPSYNEQFF.

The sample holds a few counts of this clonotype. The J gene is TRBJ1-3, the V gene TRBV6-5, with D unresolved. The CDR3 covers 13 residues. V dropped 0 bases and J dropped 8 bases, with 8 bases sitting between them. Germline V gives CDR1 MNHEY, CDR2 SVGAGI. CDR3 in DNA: TGTGCCAGCAGTTACTCGGGTTGGGACACCATATATTTT. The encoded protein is CASSYSGWDTIYF.

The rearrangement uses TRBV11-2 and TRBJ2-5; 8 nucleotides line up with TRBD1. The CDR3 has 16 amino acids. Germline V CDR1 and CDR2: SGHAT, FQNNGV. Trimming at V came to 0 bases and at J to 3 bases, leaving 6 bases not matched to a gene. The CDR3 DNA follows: TGTGCCAGCAGCTTAGATTATAGGACAGGGAAAGAGACCCAGTACTTC. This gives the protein CASSLDYRTGKETQYF. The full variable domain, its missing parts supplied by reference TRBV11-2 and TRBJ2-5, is EAGVAQSPRYKIIEKRQSVAFWCNPISGHATLYWYQQILGQGPKLLIQFQNNGVVDDSQLPKDRFSAERLKGVDSTLKIQPAKLEDSAVYLCASSLDYRTGKETQYFGPGTRLLVL.

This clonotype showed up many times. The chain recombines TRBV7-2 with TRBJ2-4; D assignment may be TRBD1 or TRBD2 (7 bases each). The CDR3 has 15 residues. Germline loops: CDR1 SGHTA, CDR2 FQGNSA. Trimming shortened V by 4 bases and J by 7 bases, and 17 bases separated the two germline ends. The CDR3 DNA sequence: TGTGCCAGCAGCTCGGGGGGACAGTCTGGGAACATTCAGTACTTC. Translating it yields CASSSGGQSGNIQYF.

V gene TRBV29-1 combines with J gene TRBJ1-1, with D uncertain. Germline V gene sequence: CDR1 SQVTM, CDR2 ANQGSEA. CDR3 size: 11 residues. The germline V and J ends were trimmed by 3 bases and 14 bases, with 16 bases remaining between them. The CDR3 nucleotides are TGCAGCGTTGAGGGTAGGGCGGGTTTCTTCTTT. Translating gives CSVEGRAGFFF. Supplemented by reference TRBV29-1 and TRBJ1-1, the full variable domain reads SAVISQKPSRDICQRGTSLTIQCQVDSQVTMMFWYRQQPGQSLTLIATANQGSEATYESGFVIDKFPISRPNLTFSTLTVSNMSPEDSSIYLCSVEGRAGFFFGQGTRLTVV.

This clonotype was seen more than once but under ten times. The CDR3 protein is CASSQDGAGGRNEQFF. Here the CDR3 DNA reads TGTGCCAGCAGCCAAGATGGGGCGGGGGGGCGGAATGAGCAGTTCTTC. J is TRBJ2-1 and V is TRBV4-2, with 9 bases lining up with TRBD2. CDR1 and CDR2 (germline): LGHNA, YNFKEQ. CDR3 length: 16 residues. Trimming at V came to 0 bases and at J to 7 bases, leaving 7 bases not matched to a gene.

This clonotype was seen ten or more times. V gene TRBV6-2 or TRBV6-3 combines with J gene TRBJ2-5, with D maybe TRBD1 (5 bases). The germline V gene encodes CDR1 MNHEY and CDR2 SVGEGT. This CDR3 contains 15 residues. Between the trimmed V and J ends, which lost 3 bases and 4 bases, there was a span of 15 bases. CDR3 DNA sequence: TGTGCCAGCAGTTATGGTGCAGGGTCCGGAGAGACCCAGTACTTC. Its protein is CASSYGAGSGETQYF.

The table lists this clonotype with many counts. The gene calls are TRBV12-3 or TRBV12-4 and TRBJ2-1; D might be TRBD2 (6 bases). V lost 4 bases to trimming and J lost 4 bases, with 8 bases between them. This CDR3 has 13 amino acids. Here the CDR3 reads CASSYSGYNEQFF. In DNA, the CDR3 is TGTGCCAGCAGTTATAGCGGATACAATGAGCAGTTCTTC.

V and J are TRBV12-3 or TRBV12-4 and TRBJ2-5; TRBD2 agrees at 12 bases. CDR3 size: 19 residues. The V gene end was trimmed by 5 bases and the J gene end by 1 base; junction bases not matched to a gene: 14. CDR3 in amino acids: CASSPRTSGTGGRQETQYF. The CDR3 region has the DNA TGTGCCAGCAGTCCCCGGACTAGCGGGACCGGAGGTCGCCAAGAGACCCAGTACTTC.